This T cell receptor (beta chain) derives from a study of cytomegalovirus exposure and HLA in healthy donors. With 60 Vbeta and 13 Jbeta primers, the PCR was carried out. The method was immunoSEQ multiplex PCR; TCRdb's version includes in-frame clones alone and lacks a portion of them. This sample carries 100,000 to 150,000 clones, 15% to 20% of them seen once, and the ten largest clones take around 2.6%. V was pared by 4 bases and J by 5 bases, with 13 bases of the junction left unmatched. Germline assignment: CDR1 SGDLS and CDR2 YYNGEE. The CDR3 runs to 17 residues. The V and J genes are TRBV9 and TRBJ2-5; 11 nucleotides align to TRBD2. The sequenced sample consisted of PBMCs. This clonotype was obtained from a female donor in good health and CMV-seropositive. The CDR3 protein is CASSPGVAGGPFETQYF. The CDR3 coding sequence is TGTGCCAGCAGCCCGGGGGTAGCGGGAGGGCCTTTTGAGACCCAGTACTTC. Full variable domain (remainder filled in from reference TRBV9 and TRBJ2-5): DSGVTQTPKHLITATGQRVTLRCSPRSGDLSVYWYQQSLDQGLQFLIQYYNGEERAKGNILERFSAQQFPDLHSELNLSSLELGDSALYFCASSPGVAGGPFETQYFGPGTRLLVL.